This passage covers 25 T cell receptor beta chains from one sample sequenced in a study of blood T cell repertoires in COVID-19 (TCRdb year 2020). Receptor libraries were prepared by the immunoSEQ multiplex PCR assay. Drawn from immuneACCESS, this table holds only the in-frame rearrangements with V and J called that TCRdb kept. Clones are partly lost; checked studies trace under half to an unresolved V gene and leave the rest unexplained. In this sample the table shows under 100,000 clones, roughly four fifths of which occur a single time. About 13% of the sample rests with the top ten. The sequencing sample was made of peripheral blood. These receptors all come from a human donor in a cohort sampled during active COVID-19.

The J gene is TRBJ2-5, the V gene TRBV5-5; TRBD2 is a possible D gene (6 bases). The CDR3 totals 14 residues. V shed 1 base and J shed 2 bases, with 9 bases lying between them. Germline V CDR1 and CDR2: SGHKS, YYEKEE (reference sequence). As DNA, the CDR3 is TGTGCCAGCAGCTTGAAGGGACTGCAAGAGACCCAGTACTTC. Residues: CASSLKGLQETQYF.

V gene TRBV7-2 combines with J gene TRBJ1-1, with D unclear. The length of the CDR3 is 13 residues. The germline gives CDR1 SGHTA, CDR2 FQGNSA. The V and J ends lost 2 bases and 8 bases respectively, with 12 bases between them. The CDR3 spells CASSLRWIAEAFF. The CDR3 DNA reads as TGTGCCAGCAGCTTAAGGTGGATAGCAGAAGCTTTCTTT.

The chain links TRBV20-1 to TRBJ1-6; 7 bases line up with TRBD1. The V gene end was trimmed by 3 bases and the J gene end by 1 base; junction bases not matched to a gene: 6. The CDR3 covers 16 residues. Germline V gene data show CDR1 as DFQATT and CDR2 as SNEGSKA (reference sequence). CDR3 loop: CSASRQGESYNSPLHF. The CDR3 coding sequence is TGCAGTGCTAGTAGACAGGGAGAATCCTATAATTCACCCCTCCACTTT.

The rearrangement joins TRBV10-2 to TRBJ2-1; no firm D call. The CDR3 extends over 13 amino acids. Trimming removed 5 bases at V and 6 bases at J, with 11 bases between. The germline CDR1 and CDR2 sequences are WSHSY and SAAADI. CDR3 region: CASSRVLGNEQFF. The CDR3 coding sequence is TGCGCCAGCAGTCGGGTCCTGGGCAATGAGCAGTTCTTC.

CDR3 amino acids: CASSLTTSGGGNEQFF. The CDR3 bases are TGTGCCAGCAGCCTAACGACTAGCGGGGGAGGGAATGAGCAGTTCTTC. The chain employs TRBV11-2 and TRBJ2-1; 12 bases match TRBD2. The trim removed 5 bases at V and 7 bases at J, leaving 9 bases unmatched. The CDR3 has 16 residues. Germline CDR1 reads SGHAT; CDR2 reads FQNNGV.

The chain joins TRBV12-3 or TRBV12-4 to TRBJ2-5; tentatively, D is TRBD2 (5 bases). V was pared by 6 bases and J by 3 bases, with 11 bases between. The length of the CDR3 is 13 residues. CDR3 region: CASSFTREETQYF. The CDR3 DNA is TGTGCCAGCAGCTTCACTAGGGAAGAGACCCAGTACTTC.

This rearrangement joins TRBV2 to TRBJ1-1; possibly TRBD1 for D (5 bases). In germline, CDR1 is SNHLY, CDR2 FYNNEI. The CDR3 totals 14 residues. The ends were cut back, 6 bases at V and 4 bases at J, with 15 bases in the middle. CDR3 sequence reads: CASRGDGGGTEAFF. Written as DNA, the CDR3 is TGTGCCAGCAGAGGGGACGGCGGGGGCACTGAAGCTTTCTTT.

The chain links TRBV15 to TRBJ1-4, with 7 bases identical to TRBD1. V was clipped by 0 bases and J by 7 bases; unmatched bases: 8. This CDR3 has 16 residues. Germline CDR1 and CDR2: LNHNV and YYDKDF (reference sequence). Written as DNA, the CDR3 is TGTGCCACCAGCAGAGATGCTAGGCAGGGGGGTGAAAAACTGTTTTTT. Protein: CATSRDARQGGEKLFF.

A few counts support this clone. V usage is TRBV18 and J usage is TRBJ2-7, with 8 bases aligning to TRBD1. From germline, CDR1 is KGHSH and CDR2 LQKENI. This CDR3 is 14 amino acids long. With 3 bases clipped from V and 5 bases from J, the junction kept 6 bases outside the gene matches. DNA of the CDR3: TGTGCCAGCTCACCGACGGACAGGGACAACGAGCAGTACTTC. Amino acids: CASSPTDRDNEQYF.

The chain employs TRBV10-3 and TRBJ1-5; 7 nucleotides agree with TRBD1. The CDR3 has 14 residues. V lost 4 bases, J lost 4 bases, and 4 bases stayed unmatched. From germline, CDR1 is ENHRY and CDR2 SYGVKD. This CDR3 is CAISVTGANQPQHF. The DNA of the CDR3 is TGTGCCATCAGTGTAACAGGGGCAAATCAGCCCCAGCATTTT.

The V and J genes are TRBV6-5 and TRBJ2-3; 10 bases map to TRBD1. The CDR3 covers 14 residues. CDR1 MNHEY and CDR2 SVGAGI come from the germline V gene. The trim removed 6 bases at V and 6 bases at J, leaving 6 bases unmatched. CDR3 amino acids: CASSDRGRGDTQYF. DNA of the CDR3: TGTGCCAGCAGCGACAGGGGGCGCGGGGATACGCAGTATTTT.

The sample holds one count of this clone. This sequence joins TRBV9 and TRBJ1-1, with D maybe TRBD1 (6 bases). CDR3 size: 13 residues. Germline loops: CDR1 SGDLS, CDR2 YYNGEE. Trimming cost V 4 bases and J 6 bases, with 13 bases left between them. The CDR3 spells CASSPRDTPEAFF. The CDR3 DNA is TGTGCCAGCAGCCCCCGGGACACTCCTGAAGCTTTCTTT.

The chain carries TRBV18 and TRBJ1-1; D possibly corresponds to TRBD1 (5 bases). V lost 1 base and J lost 5, with 11 bases in between. The CDR3 totals 14 residues. Germline CDR1 KGHSH, CDR2 LQKENI. The CDR3 loop reads CASSPQSGQTEAFF. CDR3 bases: TGTGCCAGCTCACCACAGTCAGGGCAGACTGAAGCTTTCTTT.

The chain combines TRBV7-2 with TRBJ1-6; a possible D gene is TRBD1 (5 bases). Germline lookup yields CDR1 SGHTA and CDR2 FQGNSA. The ends were cut back, 3 bases at V and 14 bases at J, with 14 bases in the middle. The CDR3 length is 13 residues. The CDR3 protein is CASSFGHGEALHF. The DNA of the CDR3 is TGTGCCAGCAGCTTCGGACACGGTGAGGCCCTCCACTTT.

This clone was picked up a small number of times. The J gene is TRBJ2-3, the V gene TRBV20-1; tentatively, D is TRBD2 (5 bases). Trimming removed 3 bases at V and 2 bases at J, with 18 bases between. Per the germline V gene, CDR1 is DFQATT and CDR2 is SNEGSKA (reference sequence). The CDR3 sequence is 16 residues long. The CDR3 loop reads CSASWRVLTNTDTQYF. As DNA, the CDR3 is TGCAGTGCTAGTTGGCGGGTTCTTACCAACACAGATACGCAGTATTTT.

The genes are TRBV7-2 and TRBJ1-5, with D perhaps matching TRBD1 (5 bases). CDR3 length equals 14 residues. V was trimmed by 5 bases and J by 5 bases, leaving 13 bases between them. Germline CDR1 is SGHTA and CDR2 is FQGNSA. This CDR3 reads CASSVWGVDQPQHF. The CDR3 bases are TGTGCCAGCAGCGTGTGGGGCGTTGATCAGCCCCAGCATTTT. Full variable domain (remainder filled in from reference TRBV7-2 and TRBJ1-5): GAGVSQSPSNKVTEKGKDVELRCDPISGHTALYWYRQSLGQGLEFLIYFQGNSAPDKSGLPSDRFSAERTGGSVSTLTIQRTQQEDSAVYLCASSVWGVDQPQHFGDGTRLSIL.

The rearrangement joins TRBV5-1 to TRBJ1-4, with 8 bases that match TRBD1. The germline CDR1 and CDR2 sequences are SGHRS and YFSETQ. The CDR3 has 14 amino acids. V shed 0 bases and J 7 bases; nucleotides not matched to a gene: 2. The CDR3 sequence: CASSLEGTGEKLFF. For the CDR3, the DNA is TGCGCCAGCAGCTTGGAGGGGACAGGTGAAAAACTGTTTTTT.

The chain combines TRBV11-2 with TRBJ2-5; tentatively, D is TRBD1 (6 bases). The CDR3 spans 14 residues. Trimming left V 3 bases short and J 5 bases short, with 13 bases between. The germline gives CDR1 SGHAT, CDR2 FQNNGV. The CDR3 DNA reads as TGTGCCAGCAGCTTCACAGGGTTTGCGGAGACCCAGTACTTC. Amino acid sequence: CASSFTGFAETQYF.

V usage is TRBV19 and J usage is TRBJ2-3; tentatively, D is TRBD2 (7 bases). V lost 8 bases and J lost 5, with 20 bases in between. Looked up from germline, CDR1 is LNHDA and CDR2 is SQIVND (reference sequence). CDR3 length: 15 residues. In DNA, the CDR3 is TGTGCCAGTCGTAACGGGGGGCTACGGAAAGATACGCAGTATTTT. As protein: CASRNGGLRKDTQYF.

The CDR3 coding sequence is TGTGCCAGCAGCTTAGCCCCAGGGAAGGAAGAGACCCAGTACTTC. This codes for CASSLAPGKEETQYF. This chain connects TRBV7-2 to TRBJ2-5, with D possibly being TRBD1 (5 bases). The CDR3 is made up of 15 amino acids. V lost 0 bases and J 3 bases, leaving 11 bases between the germline ends. CDR1 and CDR2 (germline): SGHTA, FQGNSA. Drawing the rest from reference TRBV7-2 and TRBJ2-5, the complete variable domain is GAGVSQSPSNKVTEKGKDVELRCDPISGHTALYWYRQSLGQGLEFLIYFQGNSAPDKSGLPSDRFSAERTGGSVSTLTIQRTQQEDSAVYLCASSLAPGKEETQYFGPGTRLLVL.

The rearrangement joins TRBV5-4 to TRBJ2-2; D is unclear. V was pared by 9 bases and J by 5 bases, with 11 bases between. This CDR3 has 12 residues. Germline CDR1 and CDR2: SGHNT and YYREEE (reference sequence). This CDR3 reads CAIPYMTGELFF. The CDR3 nucleotides are TGTGCCATCCCGTATATGACCGGGGAGCTGTTTTTT.

V and J are TRBV6-1 and TRBJ2-7; D not certain. The CDR3 sequence is 16 residues long. Trimming took off 2 bases at V and 6 bases at J, with 20 bases between the two ends. Germline V gene data show CDR1 as MNHNS and CDR2 as SASEGT. As DNA, the CDR3 is TGTGCCAGCAGTGAACTATCTCGAGCCCCAATAGCCGAGCAGTACTTC. Its protein is CASSELSRAPIAEQYF.

This chain uses TRBV6-4 with TRBJ1-2; D uncertain. Germline loops: CDR1 MRHNA, CDR2 SNTAGT. V lost 0 bases and J lost 8, with 10 bases in between. The CDR3 covers 13 residues. CDR3 nucleotide sequence: TGTGCCAGCAGTGACTCCCGGGGATTCGGCTACACCTTC. Its protein is CASSDSRGFGYTF.

This clone was recorded a few times. The gene calls are TRBV18 and TRBJ1-2; a weak D match, TRBD1 (5 bases). There are 15 residues in the CDR3. CDR1 and CDR2 (germline): KGHSH, LQKENI. V was clipped by 3 bases and J by 4 bases, with 15 bases between them. This CDR3 is CASSPPSTGFYGYTF. CDR3 sequence (DNA): TGTGCCAGCTCACCCCCAAGCACAGGATTCTATGGCTACACCTTC.

This clone was detected once. CDR3 amino acids: CASSPTGEDYGYTF. CDR3 coding DNA: TGTGCCAGCTCACCGACAGGGGAGGACTATGGCTACACCTTC. V usage is TRBV18 and J usage is TRBJ1-2; 8 nucleotides line up with TRBD1. This CDR3 contains 14 residues. J lost 3 bases, V lost 3 bases, and 3 bases had no gene match. Looked up from germline, CDR1 is KGHSH and CDR2 is LQKENI.